This T cell receptor (beta chain) was profiled in a study of OX40 agonist ivuxolimab in advanced cancers. Study-wide background: Patients were treated with intravenous ivuxolimab, dosed at 0.01 to 10 mg/kg and infused every 2 weeks.

The V segment lost 1 base and the J segment 8 bases; nucleotides outside the gene matches: 6. This CDR3 has 13 residues. The germline V gene encodes CDR1 GTSNPN and CDR2 SVGIG (reference sequence). Using immunoSEQ multiplex PCR, the repertoire was profiled, and TCRdb retains in-frame clones only, with some absent. The sample records approximately 76,000 clones, about 89% being singletons. The sequence derives from an adult with an advanced solid tumor such as melanoma, head and neck, liver or kidney cancer. This chain uses TRBV30 with TRBJ1-2; the match to TRBD1 covers 8 bases. Sequences were derived from CD4+ or CD8+ T cells sorted from blood, sampled in a trial of the OX40 agonist ivuxolimab. DNA for the CDR3: TGTGCCTGGAGTGCCCAGGGGGCTCGAGGCTACACCTTC. This sequence encodes CAWSAQGARGYTF. The variable domain in full, completed from reference TRBV30 and TRBJ1-2, reads SQTIHQWPATLVQPVGSPLSLECTVEGTSNPNLYWYRQAAGRGLQLLFYSVGIGQISSEVPQNLSASRPQDRQFILSSKKLLLSDSGFYLCAWSAQGARGYTFGSGTRLTVV.